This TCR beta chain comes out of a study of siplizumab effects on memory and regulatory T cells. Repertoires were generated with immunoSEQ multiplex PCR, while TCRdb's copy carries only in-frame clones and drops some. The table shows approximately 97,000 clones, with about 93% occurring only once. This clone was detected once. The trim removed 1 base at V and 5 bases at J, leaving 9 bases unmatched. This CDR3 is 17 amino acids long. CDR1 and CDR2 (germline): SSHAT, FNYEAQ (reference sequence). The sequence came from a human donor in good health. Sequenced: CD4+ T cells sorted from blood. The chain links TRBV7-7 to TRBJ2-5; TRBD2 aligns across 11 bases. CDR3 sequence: CASSLGITSGSLETQYF. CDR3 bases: TGTGCCAGCAGCTTAGGGATAACTAGCGGGAGTTTGGAGACCCAGTACTTC.